This T cell receptor beta chain is from a study of T cell responses to AZD1222 COVID-19 vaccine. The CDR3 length is 13 residues. V gave up 7 bases and J gave up 0 bases, with 9 bases separating them. Findings and limits, study-wide: Spike-wide coverage was observed for vaccine-associated CD4 TCRs, with dominant responses at 160-218 and 743-854. The breadth and depth of Spike-specific TCRs increased once two AZD1222 doses had been given. Reportedly, nearly half the spike-specific TCRs target unmutated variant regions. Just 5 to 7 people given AZD1222 tested seropositive at baseline.

Of note for this clone: As yet, its antigen is unknown.

Profiled with immunoSEQ multiplex PCR; TCRdb holds only in-frame clones, not every one. The data hold tens of thousands of clones, with approximately 85% observed a single time. V usage is TRBV12-3 or TRBV12-4 and J usage is TRBJ2-5; D not resolved. The sample consisted of peripheral blood, taken 28 days after the second AZD1222 dose. The receptor comes from an adult who received the AZD1222 COVID-19 vaccine. The CDR3 DNA is TGTGCCAGCAAAAACTCCTACCAAGAGACCCAGTACTTC. It specifies CASKNSYQETQYF.